Listed here is a single TCR beta chain. What antigen it recognizes has not been identified. Base qualities were left out, and no much larger clone turns up one base away. CD8 naive samples were CD45RO-negative cells positively selected for CCR7, giving a CD45RA+CCR7+ population that excluded TemRA cells. The donors were healthy, HIV-negative adults with no recently reported acute infections or vaccinations. All donors were Caucasian adults living in Nashville, Tennessee, USA. After blood collection by leukapheresis, PBMCs were isolated using Ficoll-Histopaque density gradient centrifugation and then cryopreserved in the vapor phase of liquid nitrogen. Analytical flow cytometry was used to check the purity and quantity of each magnetically sorted T cell population. Genomic DNA was isolated from every sorted fraction and measured by UV absorbance on a Nanodrop 2000c. Using the deep immunoSEQ assay, multiplex PCR amplified TCR CDR3 regions from genomic DNA. For each cell subset, the extracted genomic DNA was distributed evenly across all wells of several immunoSEQ 96-well plates, and each plate served as one replicate. Each replicate PCR for sorted subsets received around 0.2 ug genomic DNA, equal to tens of thousands of T cell genomes. Purified libraries were quantified with a Qubit 3.0 fluorometer, sized on a Bioanalyzer 2100, and re-quantified with the KAPA Library Quantification kit. A separate single-read 150-cycle Illumina NextSeq 550 flow cell was used to sequence each immunoSEQ 96-well plate. Regarding the original processing steps: Because only junctional sequences without quality scores were contained in the immunoSEQ output, filtering matching that applied to full-length reads could not be performed. To assign V/J genes and CDR3, sequences were annotated against IMGT germline references using PyIR, a Python wrapper for IgBLAST v1.9. Reads were filtered out if the reads had weak V/J assignments (E-value above 1e-6), no CDR3, stop codons, out-of-frame junctions, or ambiguous translated residues. V3J clonotypes were defined by identical inferred V gene, J gene, and CDR3 amino acid sequence. To compute the percentage overlap between repertoires, the number of shared unique clonotypes was divided by the size of the smaller repertoire. Repertoire richness was assessed with RTK rarefaction, the Chao1 estimator, and Recon v2.1 estimates of unobserved clonotypes. Generation probabilities were computed with OLGA for all TCRbeta clonotypes obtained by the gDNA method from a handful of donors. TCRdb limited this immuneACCESS table to in-frame rearrangements with V and J called. A share of clones is missing; checked studies link under half to unresolved V genes, and the rest is unexplained. Clone size and V and J calls were adopted from that table, with D and trimming inferred from the DNA. The sample records more than 2 million clones, less than 95% of which are singletons. The ten largest clones capture 1% to 1.3% of the sample.

A distance of 19 bases separates the germline ends of V and J, which lose 5 bases and 3 bases respectively. CDR1 and CDR2 were assigned from the germline V gene (reference sequence) as GTSNPN and SVGIG. The CDR3 numbers 15 residues from cysteine through phenylalanine. The CDR3 DNA has 45 bases and is translated from base 1. The data derive from a study of shared clonotypes between healthy human individuals (dated by TCRdb to the early 2020s). With regard to the full study: The cohort included three men and a couple of women between 18 and 49 years of age. For each donor, three plates each were used for CD4 naive and CD4 memory, two plates were used for CD8 naive, and one plate was used for CD8 memory. The study deeply sequenced blood TCR repertoires of several healthy adults to estimate repertoire size and the extent of clonotype sharing between individuals. Libraries were prepared and TCR repertoires were sequenced by different laboratories using diverse techniques, in order to increase sequencing depth and limit assay-specific biases. Between about 0.8 and 9 billion PBMCs per donor were obtained by leukapheresis.

Summary of the overall study and its limitations: Larger estimated clonotype richness was generally found for naive subsets than for memory subsets. The genetic and exposure-history diversity represented was limited by the small number of donors. Only blood was sampled, and tissue TCR repertoires likely differ from those in blood. Incomplete sequencing was indicated by rarefaction of sorted-subset datasets, despite the large sequencing depth. Pairwise subsampling indicated that sequencing depth was expected to affect the degree of clonotype sharing among donors. Across a few donors, about 4.5% of naive CD4, approximately 4% of naive CD8, 2.3% of memory CD4, and approximately 0.4% of memory CD8 clonotypes were shared. Clonotypes shared by all four sorted-subset donors showed higher generation probabilities than non-shared clonotypes.

Sequencing was performed on naive CD8+ T cells sorted from blood. The cell subset or site label here, explained by the study, means: CD45RA+CCR7+. This sequence was found in a man younger than 35 in good health. The V and J segments used are TRBV30 and TRBJ1-1, and perhaps TRBD1 as D gene, on 5 matching bases. The base sequence is TGTGCCTGGGGAAGAGGGGCGGGGGTTGACACTGAAGCTTTCTTT. It translates to CAWGRGAGVDTEAFF.